These 5 T cell receptor beta chains share one sample of origin, sequenced in a study of neurological immune-mediated disorders. TCRdb reanalysed the 5' RACE reads using MiXCR and keeps one entry per CDR3 protein. This table holds 66,000 or so distinct CDR3 sequences, less than 5.5% found once. Sequenced: PBMCs. These receptors were collected from a woman under 40 with multiple sclerosis.

This clonotype was observed a few times. V gene TRBV20-1 combines with J gene TRBJ1-2; 11 bases match TRBD1. The germline V gene has CDR1 DFQATT and CDR2 SNEGSKA (reference sequence). This CDR3 is built from 14 residues. Trimming took 6 bases from V and 4 from J; bases not matched to a gene: 7. The CDR3: CSAPAGQGVYGYTF. CDR3 DNA: TGCAGTGCCCCTGCGGGACAGGGGGTCTATGGCTACACCTTC.

This clonotype has only a few counts. A much larger clone is a single base away; this may be a read error. J is TRBJ1-1 and V is TRBV20-1; TRBD1 aligns across 7 bases. Germline loops: CDR1 DFQATT, CDR2 SNEGSKA (reference sequence). V shed 5 bases, J shed 0 bases, and the junction held 3 bases outside the gene matches. The CDR3 loop spans 13 amino acids. The CDR3 reads CSARDRMNTEAFF. Written as DNA, the CDR3 is TGCAGTGCTCGGGACAGAATGAACACTGAAGCTTTCTTT.

This clonotype was counted between two and nine times. This may be a read error: a much more frequent sequence differs by one nucleotide. The chain links TRBV30 to TRBJ1-1; D uncertain. In germline, CDR1 is GTSNPN, CDR2 SVGIG (reference sequence). CDR3 length: 12 amino acids. Trimming took 2 bases from V and 7 from J, leaving 11 bases between them. The CDR3 loop is CAWSTKSFEAFF. CDR3 coding DNA: TGTGCCTGGAGTACAAAATCCTTTGAAGCTTTCTTT.

This clonotype was counted only a few times. The chain carries TRBV7-2 and TRBJ1-2; tentative D call: TRBD1 (6 bases). Trimming pared 5 bases from V and 8 bases from J, leaving 12 bases between. The CDR3 sequence is 12 residues long. Per the germline V gene, CDR1 is SGHTA and CDR2 is FQGNSA. The DNA of the CDR3 is TGTGCCAGCAGCCGGGGGGGCGCAGGCTACACCTTC. It specifies CASSRGGAGYTF. Full variable domain (missing parts from reference TRBV7-2 and TRBJ1-2): GAGVSQSPSNKVTEKGKDVELRCDPISGHTALYWYRQSLGQGLEFLIYFQGNSAPDKSGLPSDRFSAERTGGSVSTLTIQRTQQEDSAVYLCASSRGGAGYTFGSGTRLTVV.

This clonotype was seen repeatedly, ten times or more. The chain's CDR3 is CASSPGTGRSNQPQHF. The CDR3 region has the DNA TGTGCCAGCAGCCCGGGGACAGGGCGGAGCAATCAGCCCCAGCATTTT. This sequence joins TRBV7-2 and TRBJ1-5; 9 positions match TRBD1. This CDR3 comprises 16 residues. Germline CDR1 is SGHTA and CDR2 is FQGNSA. Trimming removed 5 bases from V and 1 base from J; junction bases left unmatched: 6.